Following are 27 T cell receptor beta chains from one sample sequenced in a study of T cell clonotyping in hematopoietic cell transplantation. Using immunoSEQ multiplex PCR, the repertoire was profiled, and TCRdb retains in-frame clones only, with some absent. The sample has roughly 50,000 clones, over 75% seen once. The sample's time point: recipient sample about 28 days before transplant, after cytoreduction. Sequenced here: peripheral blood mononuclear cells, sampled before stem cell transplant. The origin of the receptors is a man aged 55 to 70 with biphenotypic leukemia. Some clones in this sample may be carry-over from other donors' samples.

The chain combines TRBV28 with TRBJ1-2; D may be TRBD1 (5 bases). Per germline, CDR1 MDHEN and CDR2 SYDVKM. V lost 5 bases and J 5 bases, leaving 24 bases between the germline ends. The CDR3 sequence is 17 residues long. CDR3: CASSQPQWDADSYGYTF. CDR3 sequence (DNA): TGTGCCAGCAGTCAACCACAATGGGACGCCGATTCGTATGGCTACACCTTC.

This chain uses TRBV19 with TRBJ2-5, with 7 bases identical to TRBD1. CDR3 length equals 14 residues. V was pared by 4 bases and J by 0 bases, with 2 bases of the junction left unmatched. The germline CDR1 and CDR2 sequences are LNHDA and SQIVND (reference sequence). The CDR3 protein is CASSKTGNQETQYF. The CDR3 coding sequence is TGTGCCAGTAGTAAGACAGGGAACCAAGAGACCCAGTACTTC.

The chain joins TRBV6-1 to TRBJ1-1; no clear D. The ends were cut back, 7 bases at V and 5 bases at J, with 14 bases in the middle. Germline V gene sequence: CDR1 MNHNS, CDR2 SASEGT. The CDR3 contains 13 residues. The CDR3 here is CASMGRVETEAFF. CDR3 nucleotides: TGTGCCAGCATGGGGAGGGTTGAGACTGAAGCTTTCTTT.

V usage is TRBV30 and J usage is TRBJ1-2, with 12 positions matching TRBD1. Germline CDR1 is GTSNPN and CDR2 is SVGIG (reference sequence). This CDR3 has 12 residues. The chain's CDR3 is CAVEGQGAGYTF. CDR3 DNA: TGTGCGGTGGAGGGACAGGGGGCTGGCTACACCTTC.

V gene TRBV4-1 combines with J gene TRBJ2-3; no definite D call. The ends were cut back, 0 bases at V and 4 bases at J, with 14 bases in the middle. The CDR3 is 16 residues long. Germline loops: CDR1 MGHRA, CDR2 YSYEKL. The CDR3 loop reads CASSQEISQRADTQYF. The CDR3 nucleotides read TGCGCCAGCAGCCAAGAAATCTCCCAACGGGCAGATACGCAGTATTTT.

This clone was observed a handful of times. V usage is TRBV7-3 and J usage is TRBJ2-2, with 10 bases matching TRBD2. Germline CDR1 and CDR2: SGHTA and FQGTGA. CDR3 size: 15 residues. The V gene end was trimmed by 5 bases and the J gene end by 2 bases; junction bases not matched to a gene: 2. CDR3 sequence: CASSRTSGNTGELFF. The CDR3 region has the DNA TGTGCCAGCAGCCGGACTAGCGGCAACACCGGGGAGCTGTTTTTT.

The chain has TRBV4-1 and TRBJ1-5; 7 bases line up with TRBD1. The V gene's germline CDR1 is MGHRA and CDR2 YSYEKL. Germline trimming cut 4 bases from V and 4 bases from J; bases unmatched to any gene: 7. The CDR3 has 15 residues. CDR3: CASSPRQGSNQPQHF. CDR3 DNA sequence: TGCGCCAGCAGCCCAAGACAGGGTTCGAATCAGCCCCAGCATTTT.

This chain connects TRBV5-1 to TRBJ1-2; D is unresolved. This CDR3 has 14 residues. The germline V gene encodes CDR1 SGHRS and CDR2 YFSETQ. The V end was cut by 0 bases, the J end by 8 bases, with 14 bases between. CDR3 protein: CASSLESDAGGYTF. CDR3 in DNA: TGCGCCAGCAGCTTGGAATCGGACGCAGGAGGCTACACCTTC.

Written as DNA, the CDR3 is TGTGCCATCAGTGAGCCTACTGGGACAGGGATTCCCTATGGCTACACCTTC. Its translation: CAISEPTGTGIPYGYTF. J is TRBJ1-2 and V is TRBV10-3, with 9 nucleotides matching TRBD1. The germline V gene has CDR1 ENHRY and CDR2 SYGVKD. The CDR3 is 17 residues long. The ends lost 2 bases at V and 4 bases at J; junction bases unmatched: 11.

The CDR3 DNA sequence: TGTGCCAGCACCGGGGGAAATGGCTACACCTTC. Protein product: CASTGGNGYTF. The V and J genes are TRBV7-9 and TRBJ1-2, with a possible D match to TRBD1 (5 bases). V shed 7 bases and J shed 6 bases, with 9 bases lying between them. The CDR3 extends over 11 amino acids. CDR1 is SEHNR, CDR2 FQNEAQ, per germline (reference sequence).

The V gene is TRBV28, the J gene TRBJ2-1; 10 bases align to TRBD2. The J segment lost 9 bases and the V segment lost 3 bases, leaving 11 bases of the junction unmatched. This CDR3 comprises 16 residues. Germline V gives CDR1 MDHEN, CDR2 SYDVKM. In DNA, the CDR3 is TGTGCCAGCAGTTTGGGGTGGGGACTAGCGTCGAGTGAGCAGTTCTTC. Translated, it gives CASSLGWGLASSEQFF.

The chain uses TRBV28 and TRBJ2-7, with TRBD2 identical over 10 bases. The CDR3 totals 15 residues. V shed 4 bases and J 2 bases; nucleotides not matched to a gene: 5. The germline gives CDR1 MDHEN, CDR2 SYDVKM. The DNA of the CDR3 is TGTGCCAGCAGTTCCATAGCGGGAGGAGCCTACGAGCAGTACTTC. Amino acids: CASSSIAGGAYEQYF.

The CDR3, as DNA: TGTGCCAGCAGCTTGGGAGGGACGGATAATGAAAAACTGTTTTTT. Its protein is CASSLGGTDNEKLFF. The chain has TRBV9 and TRBJ1-4, with D possibly TRBD1 on 5 matching bases. Germline loops: CDR1 SGDLS, CDR2 YYNGEE. V lost 4 bases and J 4 bases, leaving 14 bases between the germline ends. The CDR3 runs 15 residues.

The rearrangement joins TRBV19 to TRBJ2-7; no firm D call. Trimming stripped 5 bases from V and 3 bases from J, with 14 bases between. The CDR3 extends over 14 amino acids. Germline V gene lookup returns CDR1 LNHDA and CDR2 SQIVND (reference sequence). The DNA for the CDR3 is TGTGCCAGTAGTTTCGGGCGTAACGGCTACGAGCAGTACTTC. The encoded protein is CASSFGRNGYEQYF.

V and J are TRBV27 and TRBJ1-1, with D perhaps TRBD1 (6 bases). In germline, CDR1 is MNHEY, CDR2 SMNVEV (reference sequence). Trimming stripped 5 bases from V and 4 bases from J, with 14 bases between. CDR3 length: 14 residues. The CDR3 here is CASSDHRAGTEAFF. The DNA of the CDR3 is TGTGCCAGCAGTGACCACAGGGCGGGCACTGAAGCTTTCTTT.

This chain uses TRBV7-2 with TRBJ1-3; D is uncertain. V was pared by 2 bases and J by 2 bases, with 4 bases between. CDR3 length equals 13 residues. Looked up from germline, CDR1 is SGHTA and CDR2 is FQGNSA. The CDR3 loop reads CASSLNTGNTIYF. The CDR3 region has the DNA TGTGCCAGCAGCTTAAATACTGGAAACACCATATATTTT.

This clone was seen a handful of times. In nucleotides, the CDR3 is TGTGCCAGCAGTGGGAGGTCTAGCCACACCGGGGAGCTGTTTTTT. The encoded protein is CASSGRSSHTGELFF. J is TRBJ2-2 and V is TRBV2; maybe TRBD2 (5 bases). Trimming removed 4 bases at V and 3 bases at J, with 12 bases between. Germline CDR1 reads SNHLY; CDR2 reads FYNNEI. The CDR3 covers 15 residues.

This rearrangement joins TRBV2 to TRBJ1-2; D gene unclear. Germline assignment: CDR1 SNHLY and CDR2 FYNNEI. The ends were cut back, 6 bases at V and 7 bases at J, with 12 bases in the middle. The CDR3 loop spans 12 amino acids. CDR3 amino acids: CASRVDTSGYTF. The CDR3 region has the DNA TGTGCCAGCAGAGTCGACACCAGTGGCTACACCTTC. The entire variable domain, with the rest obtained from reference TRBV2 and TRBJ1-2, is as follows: EPEVTQTPSHQVTQMGQEVILRCVPISNHLYFYWYRQILGQKVEFLVSFYNNEISEKSEIFDDQFSVERPDGSNFTLKIRSTKLEDSAMYFCASRVDTSGYTFGSGTRLTVV.

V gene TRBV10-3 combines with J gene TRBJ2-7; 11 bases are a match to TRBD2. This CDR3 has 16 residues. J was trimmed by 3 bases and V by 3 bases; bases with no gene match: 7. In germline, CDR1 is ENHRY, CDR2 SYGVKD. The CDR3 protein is CAISDTSLAGGYEQYF. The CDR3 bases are TGTGCCATCAGTGACACCTCCCTAGCGGGAGGCTACGAGCAGTACTTC.

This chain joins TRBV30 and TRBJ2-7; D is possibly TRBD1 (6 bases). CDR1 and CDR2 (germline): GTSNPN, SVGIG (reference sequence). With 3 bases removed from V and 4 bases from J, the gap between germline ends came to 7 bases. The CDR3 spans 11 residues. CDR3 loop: CAWSGQYEQYF. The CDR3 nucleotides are TGTGCCTGGAGCGGACAGTACGAGCAGTACTTC.

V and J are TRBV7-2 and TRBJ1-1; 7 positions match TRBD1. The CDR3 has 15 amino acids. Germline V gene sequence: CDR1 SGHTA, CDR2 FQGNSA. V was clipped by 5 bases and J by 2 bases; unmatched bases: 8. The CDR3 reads CASSRPGQTNTEAFF. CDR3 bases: TGTGCCAGCAGCAGACCGGGACAGACAAACACTGAAGCTTTCTTT.

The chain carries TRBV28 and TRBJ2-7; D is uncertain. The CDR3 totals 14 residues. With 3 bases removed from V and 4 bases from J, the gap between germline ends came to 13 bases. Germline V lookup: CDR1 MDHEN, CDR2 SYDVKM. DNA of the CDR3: TGTGCCAGCAGTTTTAGGAGCGTTTTGTACGAGCAGTACTTC. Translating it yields CASSFRSVLYEQYF.

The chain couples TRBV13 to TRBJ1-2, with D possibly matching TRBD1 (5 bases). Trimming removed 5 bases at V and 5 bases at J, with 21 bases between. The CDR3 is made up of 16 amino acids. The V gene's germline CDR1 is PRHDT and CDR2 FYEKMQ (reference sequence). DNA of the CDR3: TGTGCCAGCAGCCCCACTCTAGGGGCAGTGCCTTATGGCTACACCTTC. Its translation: CASSPTLGAVPYGYTF. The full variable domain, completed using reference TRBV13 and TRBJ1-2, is AAGVIQSPRHLIKEKRETATLKCYPIPRHDTVYWYQQGPGQDPQFLISFYEKMQSDKGSIPDRFSAQQFSDYHSELNMSSLELGDSALYFCASSPTLGAVPYGYTFGSGTRLTVV.

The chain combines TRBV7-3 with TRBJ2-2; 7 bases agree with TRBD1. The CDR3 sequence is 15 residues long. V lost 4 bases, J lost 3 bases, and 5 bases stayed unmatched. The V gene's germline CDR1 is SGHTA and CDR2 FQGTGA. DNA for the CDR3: TGTGCCAGCAGCTCACGACAGGGTGACACCGGGGAGCTGTTTTTT. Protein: CASSSRQGDTGELFF. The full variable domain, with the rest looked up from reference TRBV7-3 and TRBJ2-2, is GAGVSQTPSNKVTEKGKYVELRCDPISGHTALYWYRQSLGQGPEFLIYFQGTGAADDSGLPNDRFFAVRPEGSVSTLKIQRTERGDSAVYLCASSSRQGDTGELFFGEGSRLTVL.

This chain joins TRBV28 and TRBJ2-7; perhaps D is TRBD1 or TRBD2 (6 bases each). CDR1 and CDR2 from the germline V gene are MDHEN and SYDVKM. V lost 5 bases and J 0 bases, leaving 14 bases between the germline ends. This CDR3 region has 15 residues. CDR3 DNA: TGTGCCAGCAGTGCCAGGGGAGGAAGCTCCTACGAGCAGTACTTC. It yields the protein CASSARGGSSYEQYF.

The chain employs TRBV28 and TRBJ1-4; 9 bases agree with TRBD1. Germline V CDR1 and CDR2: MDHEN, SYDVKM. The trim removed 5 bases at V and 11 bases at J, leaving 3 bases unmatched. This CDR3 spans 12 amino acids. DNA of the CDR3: TGTGCCAGCAGTACCGGACAGGGGAAACTGTTTTTT. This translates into CASSTGQGKLFF.

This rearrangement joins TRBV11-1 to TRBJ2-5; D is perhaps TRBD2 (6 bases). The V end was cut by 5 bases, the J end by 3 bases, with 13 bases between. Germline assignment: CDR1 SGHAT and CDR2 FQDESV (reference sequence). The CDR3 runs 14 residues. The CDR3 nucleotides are TGTGCCAGCAGCGAGGGACTCGACAAAGAGACCCAGTACTTC. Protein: CASSEGLDKETQYF.